This T cell receptor beta chain was identified during a study of shared clonotypes between healthy human individuals. The wider study: Per-donor plates numbered three CD4 naive, three CD4 memory, two CD8 naive and one CD8 memory.

The naive CD8 subset, CD45RO-negative cells positively selected for CCR7, excluded terminally differentiated effector memory CD45RA+ cells. Germline V gene sequence: CDR1 SEHNR, CDR2 FQNEAQ (reference sequence). V lost 5 bases, J lost 3 bases, and 17 bases lay in between. CDR3 length: 15 residues. Some clones are missing from TCRdb's copy, which holds only in-frame ones; the method was immunoSEQ multiplex PCR. Of some 2 million clones listed, about 95% are singletons. The chain links TRBV7-9 to TRBJ2-7; maybe TRBD1 (6 bases). The sequencing sample was made of naive CD8+ T cells sorted from blood. The source is a man younger than 35 in good health. CDR3 in DNA: TGTGCCAGCAGCGGTGACACAGGGAAAGGCTACGAGCAGTACTTC. The encoded protein is CASSGDTGKGYEQYF.